This T cell receptor (beta chain) emerged from a study of T cells in tumors after PD-1 blockade. Study-wide context: Either cemiplimab 350 mg every 2 weeks or pembrolizumab 200 mg every 3 weeks was given. Some patients also took daily vismodegib 150 mg during anti-PD-1 treatment. General observations from the study: Around two fifths of tumor TCR clonotypes were also found in blood.

On this clone itself: What it binds is unknown.

The CDR3 runs 12 residues. The V and J ends lost 6 bases and 4 bases respectively, with 9 bases between them. The data were produced by immunoSEQ multiplex PCR, yet TCRdb's version contains in-frame clones alone and is incomplete. The data hold around 60,000 clones, with roughly 77% observed a single time. This sequence was found in a human donor with basal cell carcinoma. V usage is TRBV12-3 or TRBV12-4 and J usage is TRBJ1-2, with D possibly TRBD1 on 5 matching bases. The sample consisted of PBMCs, taken before anti-PD-1 treatment. In DNA form, the CDR3 reads TGTGCCAGCAGCAGGGACCGCTATGGCTACACCTTC. It codes for CASSRDRYGYTF.